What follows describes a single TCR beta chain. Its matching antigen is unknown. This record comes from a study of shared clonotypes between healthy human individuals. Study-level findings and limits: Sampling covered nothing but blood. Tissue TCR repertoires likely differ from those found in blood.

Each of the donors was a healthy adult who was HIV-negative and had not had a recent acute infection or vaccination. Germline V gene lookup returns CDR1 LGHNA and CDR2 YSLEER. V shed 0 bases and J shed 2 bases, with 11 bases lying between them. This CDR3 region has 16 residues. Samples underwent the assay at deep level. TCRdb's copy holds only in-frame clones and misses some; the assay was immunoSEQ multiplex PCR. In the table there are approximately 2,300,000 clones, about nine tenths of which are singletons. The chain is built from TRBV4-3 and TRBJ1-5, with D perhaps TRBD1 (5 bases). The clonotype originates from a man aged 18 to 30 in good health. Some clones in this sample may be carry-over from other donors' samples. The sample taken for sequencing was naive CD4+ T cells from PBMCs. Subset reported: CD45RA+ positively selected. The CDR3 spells CASSQDRPGGNQPQHF. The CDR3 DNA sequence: TGCGCCAGCAGCCAAGATAGACCGGGGGGCAATCAGCCCCAGCATTTT.